The present entry profiles one T cell receptor (beta chain) with its context. The sample holds many counts of this clonotype. What this receptor recognizes is not known. One base away there is no much larger clone; base qualities are not given. The sample belongs to a study of neurological immune-mediated disorders (dated by TCRdb to between 2017 and 2020). Regarding the research as a whole: Using UMI-based sequencing, the study compared peripheral blood TCR-beta repertoires from patients with HTLV-I-associated myelopathy (HAM/TSP), patients with multiple sclerosis, and healthy controls. The approximately 110 TCR-beta libraries included longitudinal samples, technical triplicates and paired sorted CD4+ and CD8+ T-cell subsets alongside PBMC samples. Each longitudinal HAM/TSP and healthy donor was sampled at 3 time-points spaced at about 3-45 month intervals. The cohort comprised about 71 subjects: approximately 15 HAM/TSP patients, some 34 multiple sclerosis patients and some 20 healthy controls.

Interpreted using the paper, the time point label stands for: longitudinal time-point 1 (baseline). The healthy controls were volunteers from a blood bank in Maryland, USA. For unsorted PBMC libraries, 2 million PBMCs were used after storage in RNAlater at -80 degrees C until RNA extraction. Peripheral blood underwent Ficoll-Hypaque density gradient centrifugation to isolate PBMCs, which were then cryopreserved in liquid nitrogen. cDNA was synthesized by template-switch 5'RACE using a primer with a 10-nucleotide random unique molecular identifier that tagged each TCR transcript. Each sequencing run produced over 170 million TCR-beta sequences covering 15-18 subjects. Total RNA was extracted with the RNeasy kit. The KAPA Real-time Library Amplification kit was used to amplify TCR-beta VDJ regions with primers for the TCR constant region and the 5'RACE anchor. A first PCR added sample indexes and Illumina adaptors, and a second PCR then raised library yield. After Ampure bead purification, the TCR product of roughly 650 bp was size-selected on a 2% E-gel SizeSelection system. Before pooling, library quality was assessed on a Bioanalyzer, concentration was determined with Qubit, and library quantification was performed with the Kapa Library Quantification kit. Paired-end 2 x 150 bp sequencing of the libraries was performed on an Illumina HiSeq 2500. To increase sequence diversity, 25-30% phiX was spiked into each library pool. From the authors' description of their analysis: Quality-filtered reads were processed with the UMI-based MiGEC pipeline, which removed over 75% of raw TCR sequences during error correction. VDJ genes were aligned to IMGT germline references, and clonotypes were defined by unique CDR3 amino acid sequence plus V-J genes. VDJtools evaluated clonal expansion, Shannon diversity and CDR3 relatedness (CalcPairwiseDistances, ClusterSamples); CLCbio workbench built phylogenetic trees. Clones with at least 8 unique UMIs were defined as expanded, with this threshold being based on coefficient-of-variation modelling across technical triplicates. Clones were called with MiXCR by TCRdb after fastp trimmed the public reads at Q25, and only in-frame beta chains were retained. Under each unique CDR3 protein, matching rows form one entry showing the most common genes and DNA. The authors' filters were not applied to this entry. The sample has around 69,000 distinct CDR3 sequences on record, roughly a tenth of them singletons. The top ten clones comprise 9.5% to 10% of the sample.

The paper's findings and limits, for the study overall: No identical CDR3 amino acid sequences were shared among expanded clones across subjects, suggesting private TCR-beta repertoires in all groups. TCR clonal expansion was highest in HAM/TSP patients and lowest in MS patients, with MS patients falling below even healthy controls.

The receptor was derived from a man under 40 in good health. Sequencing input: PBMCs.

CDR3 loop: CASSQGSRRPQHF. The sequenced DNA: TGTGCCAGCAGCCAGGGCAGTAGGAGGCCCCAGCATTTT. Recombination joined TRBV14 with TRBJ1-5, with the D gene not confidently named. V was cut back by 3 bases and J by 9 bases, leaving a gap of 12 bases between them. The CDR3 runs 13 residues from the cysteine to the phenylalanine. The DNA shown is the 39-base CDR3, in frame from base 1. Via the germline V gene, CDR1 is SGHDN and CDR2 FVKESK.